The 23 T cell receptor beta chains below were found in one sample sequenced in a study of T cell responses to AZD1222 COVID-19 vaccine. Assay: immunoSEQ multiplex PCR; the TCRdb copy retains only in-frame clones and omits some. The sample has about 86,000 clones, roughly nine tenths seen once. Material: peripheral blood, obtained on day 0 of AZD1222 vaccination. The receptors here all came from an adult in good health.

The chain is built from TRBV6-5 and TRBJ2-1; 7 bases align to TRBD2. This CDR3 has 15 amino acids. The V gene's germline CDR1 is MNHEY and CDR2 SVGAGI. V shed 6 bases and J 0 bases; nucleotides not matched to a gene: 5. The CDR3 DNA reads as TGTGCCAGCAGGGGGGGGGTCTCCTCCTACAATGAGCAGTTCTTC. As protein: CASRGGVSSYNEQFF.

The chain links TRBV4-3 to TRBJ1-2, with TRBD1 identical over 7 bases. The CDR3 totals 16 residues. With 0 bases clipped from V and 5 bases from J, the junction kept 9 bases outside the gene matches. Germline V gene lookup returns CDR1 LGHNA and CDR2 YSLEER. CDR3 residues: CASSQDTTGVYYGYTF. The CDR3 bases are TGCGCCAGCAGCCAAGATACCACAGGGGTATATTATGGCTACACCTTC.

In this sample, this clone turned up once. V gene TRBV18 combines with J gene TRBJ2-2; 7 bases are shared with TRBD1. CDR3 length: 16 amino acids. Germline-derived CDR1 and CDR2 are KGHSH and LQKENI. The V and J ends lost 1 base and 0 bases, in that order; junction bases with no gene match: 2. CDR3: CASSPLGQANTGELFF. The CDR3 DNA reads TGTGCCAGCTCACCACTTGGACAGGCGAACACCGGGGAGCTGTTTTTT.

The chain has TRBV27 and TRBJ1-6, with unresolved D. CDR1 is MNHEY and CDR2 is SMNVEV in the germline V gene (reference sequence). V lost 4 bases and J 1 base, leaving 8 bases between the germline ends. The CDR3 length is 15 residues. Written as DNA, the CDR3 is TGTGCCAGCAGTTCCCCCGGATCCTATAATTCACCCCTCCACTTT. Its protein product is CASSSPGSYNSPLHF.

The table lists this clone with a count of one. The genes are TRBV9 and TRBJ2-1, with 9 bases that match TRBD2. The CDR3 spans 15 residues. J gave up 4 bases and V 2 bases, and 4 bases lay outside the gene matches. CDR1 and CDR2 (germline): SGDLS, YYNGEE. CDR3: CASSVGGGAYNEQFF. Written as DNA, the CDR3 is TGTGCCAGCAGCGTGGGCGGGGGGGCGTACAATGAGCAGTTCTTC.

The genes are TRBV5-6 and TRBJ2-3, with a possible D match to TRBD2 (6 bases). Germline loops: CDR1 SGHDT, CDR2 YYEEEE. The CDR3 has 16 residues. The germline V and J ends were trimmed by 3 bases and 2 bases, with 16 bases remaining between them. For the CDR3, the DNA is TGTGCCAGCAGCTCCAAGGCGGGACTCTTCACAGATACGCAGTATTTT. Translating it yields CASSSKAGLFTDTQYF.

This chain uses TRBV3-1 (or the pseudogene TRBV3-2) with TRBJ1-2, with TRBD1 identical over 8 bases. V lost 2 bases and J lost 2; bases outside the gene matches: 1. Germline V lookup: CDR1 LGHDT, CDR2 YNNKEL (reference sequence). The CDR3 totals 14 residues. The CDR3 loop reads CASSQWTGNYGYTF. For the CDR3, the DNA is TGTGCCAGCAGCCAATGGACAGGGAACTATGGCTACACCTTC.

The gene calls are TRBV7-2 and TRBJ2-3; D is tentatively TRBD1 or TRBD2 (6 bases each). V lost 2 bases, J lost 1 base, and 16 bases lay in between. CDR3 length: 17 residues. The germline V gene encodes CDR1 SGHTA and CDR2 FQGNSA. The CDR3 loop reads CASSLFGRGVGTDTQYF. The CDR3 DNA is TGTGCCAGCAGCTTATTTGGTAGGGGGGTAGGCACAGATACGCAGTATTTT.

In nucleotides, the CDR3 is TGTGCCTGGAGCCTCAACACTGAAGCTTTCTTT. It translates to CAWSLNTEAFF. The chain recombines TRBV30 with TRBJ1-1, with no clear D. The length of the CDR3 is 11 residues. CDR1 is GTSNPN, CDR2 SVGIG, per germline (reference sequence). Trimming shortened V by 3 bases and J by 2 bases, and 4 bases separated the two germline ends.

The chain carries TRBV19 and TRBJ1-2, with D perhaps TRBD1 (5 bases). This CDR3 is built from 15 residues. Germline CDR1 and CDR2: LNHDA and SQIVND (reference sequence). Deletions cut 7 bases from V and 4 bases from J, with 19 bases between. Here the CDR3 DNA reads TGTGCCAGTACTGAGATGGGGACTCCTATCTATGGCTACACCTTC. Its translation is CASTEMGTPIYGYTF.

The V gene is TRBV25-1, the J gene TRBJ1-3; D not certain. The V gene lost 5 bases and the J gene lost 0 bases, with 11 bases spanning the gap. The germline gives CDR1 MGHDK, CDR2 SYGVNS. This CDR3 spans 15 amino acids. CDR3 in amino acids: CASSRGPASGNTIYF. The CDR3 coding sequence is TGTGCCAGCAGTAGAGGGCCGGCCTCTGGAAACACCATATATTTT.

This chain joins TRBV3-1 (or the pseudogene TRBV3-2) and TRBJ2-7; 14 bases agree with TRBD2. The length of the CDR3 is 16 residues. The germline V gene encodes CDR1 LGHDT and CDR2 YNNKEL (reference sequence). V trimming: 5 bases; J trimming: 3 bases; junction bases outside the gene matches: 6. CDR3 region: CASSETSGGGNYEQYF. CDR3 nucleotide sequence: TGTGCCAGCAGCGAGACTAGCGGGGGGGGAAACTACGAGCAGTACTTC.

The chain carries TRBV20-1 and TRBJ1-5, with 8 bases fitting TRBD1. In germline, CDR1 is DFQATT, CDR2 SNEGSKA (reference sequence). V was pared by 3 bases and J by 4 bases, with 8 bases of the junction left unmatched. This CDR3 has 15 amino acids. The CDR3 nucleotides read TGCAGTGCTAGTGTCCCGGGACAGGTGAATCAGCCCCAGCATTTT. Translating gives CSASVPGQVNQPQHF.

V is TRBV7-2 and J is TRBJ1-1, with D unresolved. The V end was cut by 4 bases, the J end by 3 bases, with 21 bases between. CDR1 and CDR2 (germline): SGHTA, FQGNSA. The CDR3 has 17 amino acids. This chain's CDR3 is CASSSQRAGRVDTEAFF. In DNA form, the CDR3 reads TGTGCCAGCAGCTCCCAGCGCGCCGGTAGAGTGGACACTGAAGCTTTCTTT.

This chain uses TRBV27 with TRBJ2-7; 8 nucleotides align to TRBD2. This CDR3 spans 16 amino acids. V lost 5 bases, J lost 3 bases, and 12 bases stayed unmatched. Germline values: CDR1 MNHEY, CDR2 SMNVEV (reference sequence). Here the CDR3 reads CASSPIGLAVSYEQYF. CDR3 DNA: TGTGCCAGCAGTCCCATAGGACTAGCTGTTAGCTACGAGCAGTACTTC.

V is TRBV30 and J is TRBJ1-5; no definite D call. Germline CDR1 and CDR2: GTSNPN and SVGIG (reference sequence). CDR3 size: 13 residues. Trimming shortened V by 0 bases and J by 3 bases, and 6 bases separated the two germline ends. In nucleotides, the CDR3 is TGTGCCTGGAGTGTGGCCTACAATCAGCCCCAGCATTTT. It codes for CAWSVAYNQPQHF.

This clone showed up just a few times. The chain couples TRBV27 to TRBJ2-1; TRBD1 is a possible D gene (6 bases). The CDR3 spans 15 residues. Germline CDR1 is MNHEY and CDR2 is SMNVEV (reference sequence). V was trimmed by 0 bases and J by 8 bases, leaving 14 bases between them. CDR3 sequence (DNA): TGTGCCAGCAGTTTATCCCCGACAGGTTTCGATGAGCAGTTCTTC. Translating gives CASSLSPTGFDEQFF.

The gene calls are TRBV7-9 and TRBJ1-4; D call uncertain. The CDR3 spans 12 residues. V lost 3 bases and J 5 bases, leaving 4 bases between the germline ends. CDR1 SEHNR and CDR2 FQNEAQ come from the germline V gene (reference sequence). The CDR3 nucleotides are TGTGCCAGCAGCTTCGGAAATGAAAAACTGTTTTTT. This translates into CASSFGNEKLFF.

This rearrangement joins TRBV12-3 or TRBV12-4 to TRBJ1-3; D remains ambiguous. The V end was cut by 6 bases, the J end by 4 bases, with 4 bases between. There are 11 residues in the CDR3. Here the CDR3 reads CASRAGNTIYF. CDR3 coding DNA: TGTGCCAGCAGGGCCGGAAACACCATATATTTT.

Of note for this clone: Other nucleotide sequences from this sample produce the same CDR3. CDR3 DNA: TGTGCCAGTAGTATTTTAGGGGTCAATCAGCCCCAGCATTTT. This translates into CASSILGVNQPQHF. This rearrangement joins TRBV19 to TRBJ1-5, with D possibly matching TRBD1 (5 bases). V was cut by 3 bases and J by 3 bases, with 9 bases left in between. In germline, CDR1 is LNHDA, CDR2 SQIVND (reference sequence). The CDR3 runs 14 residues.

This clone was picked up one time. This chain links TRBV4-1 with TRBJ2-3; D is tentatively TRBD1 or TRBD2 (5 bases each). V was trimmed by 0 bases and J by 6 bases, leaving 13 bases between them. The CDR3 spans 15 residues. CDR1 and CDR2 from the germline V gene are MGHRA and YSYEKL. The CDR3 reads CASSQEGTGSDTQYF. The CDR3 DNA reads TGCGCCAGCAGCCAAGAAGGGACCGGGTCGGATACGCAGTATTTT.

V usage is TRBV7-9 and J usage is TRBJ2-3; D might be TRBD2 (5 bases). This CDR3 spans 14 amino acids. The germline CDR1 and CDR2 sequences are SEHNR and FQNEAQ (reference sequence). V was pared by 9 bases and J by 0 bases, with 13 bases between. CDR3 protein: CASRRDPSTDTQYF. CDR3 nucleotides: TGTGCCAGTCGTCGGGATCCTAGCACAGATACGCAGTATTTT.

V and J are TRBV27 and TRBJ1-6; 10 bases align to TRBD1. V gave up 2 bases and J gave up 5 bases; unmatched junction bases: 12. CDR1 is MNHEY and CDR2 is SMNVEV in the germline V gene (reference sequence). This CDR3 spans 19 amino acids. CDR3 sequence: CASSLKGGQGTIHNSPLHF. The DNA of the CDR3 is TGTGCCAGCAGTTTAAAGGGGGGACAGGGGACTATCCATAATTCACCCCTCCACTTT.